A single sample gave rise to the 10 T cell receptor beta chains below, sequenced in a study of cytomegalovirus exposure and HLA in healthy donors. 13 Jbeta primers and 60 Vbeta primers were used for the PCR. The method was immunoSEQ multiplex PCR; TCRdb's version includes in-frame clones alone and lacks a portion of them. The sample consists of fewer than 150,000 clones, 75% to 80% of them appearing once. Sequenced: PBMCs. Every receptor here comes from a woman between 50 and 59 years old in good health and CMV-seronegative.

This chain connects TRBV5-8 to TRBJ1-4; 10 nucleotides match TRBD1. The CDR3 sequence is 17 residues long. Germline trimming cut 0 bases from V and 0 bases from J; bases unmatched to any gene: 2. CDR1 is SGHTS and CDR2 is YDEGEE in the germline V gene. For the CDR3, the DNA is TGTGCCAGCAGCTTGGGACAGGGGGCCTCAACTAATGAAAAACTGTTTTTT. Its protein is CASSLGQGASTNEKLFF.

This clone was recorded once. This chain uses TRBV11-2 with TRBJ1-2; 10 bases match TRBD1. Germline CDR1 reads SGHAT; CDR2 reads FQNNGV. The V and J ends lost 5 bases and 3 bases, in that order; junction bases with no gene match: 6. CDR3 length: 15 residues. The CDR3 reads CASSIDRGLHYGYTF. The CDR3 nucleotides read TGTGCCAGCAGCATTGACAGGGGGCTCCACTATGGCTACACCTTC.

CDR3 sequence reads: CATSRDLTGGRELFF. In DNA, the CDR3 is TGTGCCACCAGCAGAGATTTAACGGGGGGCCGGGAGCTGTTTTTT. The chain uses TRBV15 and TRBJ2-2; D perhaps matches TRBD2 (7 bases). Trimming removed 0 bases from V and 9 bases from J, with 14 bases in between. CDR3 length: 15 amino acids. Germline V gene data show CDR1 as LNHNV and CDR2 as YYDKDF (reference sequence).

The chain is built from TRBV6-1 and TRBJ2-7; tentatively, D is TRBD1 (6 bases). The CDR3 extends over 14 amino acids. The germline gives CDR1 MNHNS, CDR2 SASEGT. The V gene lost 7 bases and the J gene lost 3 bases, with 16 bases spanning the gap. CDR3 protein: CASIPRGQIYEQYF. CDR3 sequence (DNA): TGTGCCAGCATCCCGAGGGGACAAATCTACGAGCAGTACTTC.

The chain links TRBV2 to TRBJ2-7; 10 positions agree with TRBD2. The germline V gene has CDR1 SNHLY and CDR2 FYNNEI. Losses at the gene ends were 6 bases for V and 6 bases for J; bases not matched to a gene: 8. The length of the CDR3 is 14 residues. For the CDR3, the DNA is TGTGCCAGCAGAGAACTAGCGGGGTTTGGCGAGCAGTACTTC. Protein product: CASRELAGFGEQYF.

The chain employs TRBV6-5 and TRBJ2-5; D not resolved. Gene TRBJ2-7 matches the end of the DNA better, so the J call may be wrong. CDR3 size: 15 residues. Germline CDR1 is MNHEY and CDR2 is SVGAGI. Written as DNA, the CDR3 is TGTGCCAGCAGTTACTCGGCAAATACACACTACGAGCAGTACTTC. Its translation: CASSYSANTHYEQYF.

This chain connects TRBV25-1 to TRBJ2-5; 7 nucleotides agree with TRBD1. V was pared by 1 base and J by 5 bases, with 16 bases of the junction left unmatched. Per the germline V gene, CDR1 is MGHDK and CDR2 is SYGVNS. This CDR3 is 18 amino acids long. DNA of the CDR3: TGTGCCAGCAGTGAATCACCCCATGAACAGGGGCGAGTGGAGACCCAGTACTTC. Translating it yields CASSESPHEQGRVETQYF.

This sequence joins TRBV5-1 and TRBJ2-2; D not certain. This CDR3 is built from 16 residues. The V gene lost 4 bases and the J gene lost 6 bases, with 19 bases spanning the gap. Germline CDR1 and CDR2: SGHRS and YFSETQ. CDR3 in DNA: TGCGCCAGCAGCCCGAGCTCCCTAGATACGGCCGGGGAGCTGTTTTTT. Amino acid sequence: CASSPSSLDTAGELFF.

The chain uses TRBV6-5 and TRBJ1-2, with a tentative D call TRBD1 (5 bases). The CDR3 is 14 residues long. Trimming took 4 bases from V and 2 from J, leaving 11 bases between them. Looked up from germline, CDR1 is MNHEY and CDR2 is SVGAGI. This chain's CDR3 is CASSLGGLNYGYTF. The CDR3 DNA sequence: TGTGCCAGCAGTTTGGGGGGATTAAACTATGGCTACACCTTC.

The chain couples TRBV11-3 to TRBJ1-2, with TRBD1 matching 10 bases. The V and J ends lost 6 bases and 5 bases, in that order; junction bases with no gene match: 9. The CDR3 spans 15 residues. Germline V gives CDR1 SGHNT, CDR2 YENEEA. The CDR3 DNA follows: TGTGCCAGCAGTCAGCCGGGACAGGGGTTATATGGCTACACCTTC. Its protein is CASSQPGQGLYGYTF.